This is a list of T cell receptor beta chains from one sample in a study of CD8+CD57+ T cells in acquired aplastic anemia. TCRdb used MiXCR to reprocess the reads, holding one entry per CDR3 protein. The sample records 150,000 to 200,000 distinct CDR3 sequences, approximately 40% being singletons. The sequencing input was sorted CD4+, CD8+, or CD8+CD57+ T cells (not recorded which) from PBMCs. Receptors were obtained from a human donor in good health. Both conserved end residues are part of each CDR3. A D gene is named only where the DNA matches it firmly. A clone size is listed for some rows: how often the clone was seen (once, few, many), or a class if it is expanded.

v_call	clone_size	j_call	d_call	cdr3_aa	cdr3_nt
TRBV29-1	few	TRBJ2-5	-	CSAAGQAKETQYF	TGCAGCGCCGCGGGGCAGGCGAAAGAGACCCAGTACTTC
TRBV10-3	-	TRBJ2-1	TRBD1	CATEWDRSGEQFF	TGTGCCACTGAGTGGGACAGGTCGGGTGAGCAGTTCTTC
TRBV5-5	-	TRBJ1-1	-	CASSHGGNTEAFF	TGTGCCAGCAGCCATGGGGGGAACACTGAAGCTTTCTTT
TRBV6-5	-	TRBJ1-4	-	CASSSPPEEKLFF	TGTGCCAGCAGTTCCCCCCCCGAAGAAAAACTGTTTTTT
TRBV29-1	-	TRBJ1-2	-	CSADGYGYTF	TGCAGCGCGGACGGCTATGGCTACACCTTC
TRBV2	-	TRBJ2-5	TRBD2	CASSVGGGAVETQYF	TGTGCCAGCAGTGTGGGCGGGGGGGCCGTAGAGACCCAGTACTTC
TRBV20-1	many	TRBJ1-6	TRBD1	CSAPTGNHNSPLHF	TGCAGTGCCCCGACAGGGAACCATAATTCACCCCTCCACTTT
TRBV2	many	TRBJ1-3	TRBD1	CASSRDRGNTIYF	TGTGCCAGCAGCCGGGACAGGGGAAACACCATATATTTT
TRBV7-2	-	TRBJ1-1	-	CASSLAGGGGAFF	TGTGCCAGCAGCTTAGCTGGCGGTGGTGGGGCTTTCTTT
TRBV9	-	TRBJ1-1	-	CASSVSGSTEAFF	TGTGCCAGCAGCGTTTCCGGGAGCACTGAAGCTTTCTTT
TRBV11-2	many	TRBJ2-7	TRBD2	CASSLDMGLGSYEQYF	TGTGCCAGCAGCTTAGATATGGGACTAGGGTCCTACGAGCAGTACTTC
TRBV19	few	TRBJ1-1	TRBD1	CASKVGQGSTTEAFF	TGTGCCAGTAAGGTTGGACAGGGCTCGACAACTGAAGCTTTCTTT
TRBV10-3	few	TRBJ1-1	TRBD1	CAISQQGPTTEAFF	TGTGCCATCAGTCAACAGGGGCCTACCACTGAAGCTTTCTTT
TRBV12-5	many	TRBJ2-5	TRBD1	CASGLEGQRETQYF	TGTGCTAGTGGTTTGGAGGGACAGCGGGAGACCCAGTACTTC
TRBV29-1	few	TRBJ1-1	-	CSVDRSNTEAFF	TGCAGCGTTGATAGGTCGAACACTGAAGCTTTCTTT
TRBV29-1	-	TRBJ1-6	-	CSVQADRNSSPPHF	TGCAGCGTCCAAGCCGACAGAAATAGTTCACCCCCCCACTTT
TRBV25-1	-	TRBJ1-6	TRBD1	CASSGDRGLVSPLHF	TGTGCCAGCAGTGGGGACAGGGGGCTAGTTTCACCCCTCCACTTT
TRBV9	-	TRBJ2-1	-	CASAGLANEQFF	TGTGCCAGCGCTGGGCTAGCAAATGAGCAGTTCTTC
TRBV2	-	TRBJ1-6	-	CASSEARIGQNSPLHF	TGTGCCAGCAGTGAAGCGCGTATCGGTCAGAACTCACCCCTCCACTTT
TRBV7-9	-	TRBJ2-3	-	CASSLVSTDTQYF	TGTGCCAGCAGCTTAGTTTCCACAGATACGCAGTATTTT
TRBV9	-	TRBJ1-2	-	CASSVFQGEGYTF	TGTGCCAGCAGCGTCTTTCAGGGCGAAGGCTACACCTTC
TRBV19	-	TRBJ1-2	TRBD1	CASEGGQWKASGYGYTF	TGTGCCAGCGAAGGGGGACAGTGGAAAGCCTCTGGCTATGGCTACACCTTC
TRBV24-1	-	TRBJ1-2	-	CASSSTFGYTF	TGTGCCAGCAGCTCCACGTTTGGCTACACCTTC
TRBV2	-	TRBJ1-1	-	CASSRTMNTEAFF	TGTGCCAGCAGTCGGACCATGAACACTGAAGCTTTCTTT
TRBV7-2	-	TRBJ1-2	-	CASSLGGNGYTF	TGTGCCAGCAGTTTAGGGGGGAATGGCTACACCTTC
TRBV11-2	-	TRBJ2-3	-	CASSFRLQGGDTQYF	TGTGCCAGCAGCTTCAGACTTCAGGGGGGGGATACGCAGTATTTT